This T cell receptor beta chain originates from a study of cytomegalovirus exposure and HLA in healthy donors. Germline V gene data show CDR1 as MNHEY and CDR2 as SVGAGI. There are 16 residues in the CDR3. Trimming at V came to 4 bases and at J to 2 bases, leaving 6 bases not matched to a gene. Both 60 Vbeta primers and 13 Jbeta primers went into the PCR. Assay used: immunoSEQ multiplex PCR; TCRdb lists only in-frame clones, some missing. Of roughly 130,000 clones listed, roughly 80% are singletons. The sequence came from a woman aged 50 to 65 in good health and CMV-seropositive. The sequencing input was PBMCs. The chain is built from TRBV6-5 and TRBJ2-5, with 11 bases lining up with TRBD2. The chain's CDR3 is CASSSPTSGGQETQYF. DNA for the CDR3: TGTGCCAGCAGTTCGCCAACTAGCGGGGGTCAAGAGACCCAGTACTTC.